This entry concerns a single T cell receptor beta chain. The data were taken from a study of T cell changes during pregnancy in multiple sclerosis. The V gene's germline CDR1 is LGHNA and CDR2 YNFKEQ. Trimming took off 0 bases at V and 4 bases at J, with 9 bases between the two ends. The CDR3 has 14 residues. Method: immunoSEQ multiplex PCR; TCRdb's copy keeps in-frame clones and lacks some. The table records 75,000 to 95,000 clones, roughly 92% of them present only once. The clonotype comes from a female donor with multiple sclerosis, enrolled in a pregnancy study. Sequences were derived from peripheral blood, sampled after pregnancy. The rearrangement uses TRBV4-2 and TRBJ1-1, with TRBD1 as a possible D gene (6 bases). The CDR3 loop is CASSQDLGATEAFF. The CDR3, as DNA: TGTGCCAGCAGCCAAGATCTGGGGGCCACTGAAGCTTTCTTT.